Below are 31 T cell receptor beta chains sequenced from a single sample in a study of T cell responses to AZD1222 COVID-19 vaccine. TCRdb's copy holds only in-frame clones and misses some; the assay was immunoSEQ multiplex PCR. The sample contains 130,000 or so clones, about 82% of which appear only once. The sample here was peripheral blood, taken on day 0 of AZD1222 vaccination. These receptors were taken from an adult in good health.

The V and J genes are TRBV29-1 and TRBJ1-1, with D uncertain. Germline CDR1 reads SQVTM; CDR2 reads ANQGSEA. Trimming stripped 5 bases from V and 7 bases from J, with 14 bases between. The length of the CDR3 is 12 residues. The CDR3 DNA reads TGCAGCGTTTCAACCATGGCGGTTGAAGCTTTCTTT. Its translation: CSVSTMAVEAFF.

The gene calls are TRBV7-9 and TRBJ1-6, with D unclear. Trimming pared 5 bases from V and 8 bases from J, leaving 16 bases between. The CDR3 consists of 15 residues. Germline CDR1 SEHNR, CDR2 FQNEAQ (reference sequence). The chain's CDR3 is CASSQDSRGDSPLHF. DNA of the CDR3: TGTGCCAGCAGCCAGGACTCCCGTGGGGATTCACCCCTCCACTTT.

V gene TRBV20-1 combines with J gene TRBJ2-4; no definite D call. V was pared by 3 bases and J by 8 bases, with 14 bases between. CDR3 size: 13 residues. Germline V gene data show CDR1 as DFQATT and CDR2 as SNEGSKA (reference sequence). The CDR3 region is CSASVPITDIQYF. As DNA, the CDR3 is TGCAGTGCTAGTGTCCCGATAACGGACATTCAGTACTTC.

The chain has TRBV3-1 (or the pseudogene TRBV3-2) and TRBJ1-3; D gene uncertain. From germline, CDR1 is LGHDT and CDR2 YNNKEL (reference sequence). The V and J ends lost 0 bases and 7 bases respectively, with 13 bases between them. The CDR3 sequence is 15 residues long. The CDR3 loop is CASSQDPGIGNTIYF. The CDR3 region has the DNA TGTGCCAGCAGCCAAGACCCGGGGATTGGGAACACCATATATTTT.

V and J are TRBV12-3 or TRBV12-4 and TRBJ1-4; no firm D call. V lost 1 base to trimming and J lost 8 bases, with 8 bases between them. The CDR3 totals 13 residues. The CDR3 loop is CASSLVIREKLFF. CDR3 nucleotide sequence: TGTGCCAGCAGTTTAGTCATCCGGGAAAAACTGTTTTTT.

CDR3 bases: TGTGCCAGCAGCGTATCGGGGGCTACGGAGACCCAGTACTTC. It is translated as CASSVSGATETQYF. V gene TRBV9 combines with J gene TRBJ2-5; D is tentatively TRBD1 or TRBD2 (6 bases each). Germline V lookup: CDR1 SGDLS, CDR2 YYNGEE. The CDR3 is 14 amino acids. Trimming took 1 base from V and 5 from J, leaving 12 bases between them.

The chain employs TRBV7-9 and TRBJ2-3; TRBD1 might be the D (5 bases). Germline V gene sequence: CDR1 SEHNR, CDR2 FQNEAQ (reference sequence). This CDR3 is 14 amino acids long. Trimming took off 7 bases at V and 4 bases at J, with 15 bases between the two ends. CDR3 loop: CASTSPQGSDTQYF. CDR3 nucleotides: TGTGCCAGCACCTCACCTCAGGGTTCAGATACGCAGTATTTT. The full variable domain, its missing parts supplied by reference TRBV7-9 and TRBJ2-3, is DTGVSQNPRHKITKRGQNVTFRCDPISEHNRLYWYRQTLGQGPEFLTYFQNEAQLEKSRLLSDRFSAERPKGSFSTLEIQRTEQGDSAMYLCASTSPQGSDTQYFGPGTRLTVL.

The J gene is TRBJ2-7, the V gene TRBV6-1; 9 bases line up with TRBD2. Germline V gene lookup returns CDR1 MNHNS and CDR2 SASEGT. This CDR3 has 15 residues. J gave up 4 bases and V 3 bases, and 7 bases lay outside the gene matches. This CDR3 is CASSEASGEWYEQYF. CDR3 nucleotides: TGTGCCAGCAGTGAGGCTAGCGGGGAGTGGTACGAGCAGTACTTC.

The chain recombines TRBV2 with TRBJ2-5; 7 positions match TRBD1. The CDR3 runs 12 residues. Per the germline V gene, CDR1 is SNHLY and CDR2 is FYNNEI. V was pared by 4 bases and J by 6 bases, with 2 bases of the junction left unmatched. In nucleotides, the CDR3 is TGTGCCAGCAGTGGACAGGGTCAGACCCAGTACTTC. It is translated as CASSGQGQTQYF. The whole variable domain, filled in from reference TRBV2 and TRBJ2-5, reads EPEVTQTPSHQVTQMGQEVILRCVPISNHLYFYWYRQILGQKVEFLVSFYNNEISEKSEIFDDQFSVERPDGSNFTLKIRSTKLEDSAMYFCASSGQGQTQYFGPGTRLLVL.

The chain uses TRBV11-2 and TRBJ2-1; D uncertain. CDR1 and CDR2 (germline): SGHAT, FQNNGV. V was cut by 2 bases and J by 0 bases, with 14 bases left in between. The CDR3 contains 17 residues. The DNA for the CDR3 is TGTGCCAGCAGCTTACTGTCGCCACAGATCTCCTACAATGAGCAGTTCTTC. It yields the protein CASSLLSPQISYNEQFF.

J is TRBJ2-2 and V is TRBV11-2; weak D call: TRBD2 (6 bases). The CDR3 covers 15 residues. The ends were cut back, 5 bases at V and 2 bases at J, with 12 bases in the middle. The germline gives CDR1 SGHAT, CDR2 FQNNGV. This CDR3 reads CASSLGGVNTGELFF. The CDR3 DNA reads as TGTGCCAGCAGCCTAGGAGGGGTTAACACCGGGGAGCTGTTTTTT.

This chain links TRBV2 with TRBJ2-7, with D hard to call. This CDR3 is built from 14 residues. Germline V gives CDR1 SNHLY, CDR2 FYNNEI. Trimming took off 2 bases at V and 0 bases at J, with 8 bases between the two ends. The CDR3 DNA reads as TGTGCCAGCAGTGAATTGGCCAACTCCTACGAGCAGTACTTC. Encoded protein: CASSELANSYEQYF.

The chain is built from TRBV3-1 (or the pseudogene TRBV3-2) and TRBJ1-1, with unresolved D. Deletions cut 1 base from V and 5 bases from J, with 11 bases between. The CDR3 sequence is 14 residues long. Germline values: CDR1 LGHDT, CDR2 YNNKEL (reference sequence). The CDR3 sequence is CASSQAASGTEAFF. As DNA, the CDR3 is TGTGCCAGCAGCCAAGCGGCGTCGGGGACTGAAGCTTTCTTT.

The chain recombines TRBV12-3 or TRBV12-4 with TRBJ1-3; 7 nucleotides match TRBD1. J was trimmed by 9 bases and V by 6 bases; bases with no gene match: 5. The CDR3 runs to 12 residues. CDR3 amino acids: CASSPSGGTIYF. Written as DNA, the CDR3 is TGTGCCAGCAGCCCATCAGGGGGCACCATATATTTT.

The rearrangement joins TRBV5-1 to TRBJ2-5; D is unresolved. This CDR3 contains 14 residues. Trimming left V 4 bases short and J 4 bases short, with 14 bases between. CDR1 and CDR2 (germline): SGHRS, YFSETQ. The CDR3 loop is CASSPSMTTETQYF. Here the CDR3 DNA reads TGCGCCAGCAGCCCTTCGATGACGACAGAGACCCAGTACTTC.

This sequence joins TRBV7-3 and TRBJ1-6; tentative D call: TRBD1 (5 bases). The V end lost 4 bases, the J end lost 9 bases, and 10 bases lay between the germline ends. This CDR3 is 13 amino acids long. Germline loops: CDR1 SGHTA, CDR2 FQGTGA. In nucleotides, the CDR3 is TGTGCCAGCAGCTCCGGGACGACTTCACCCCTCCACTTT. It codes for CASSSGTTSPLHF.

The V and J genes are TRBV24-1 and TRBJ2-1, with 7 bases fitting TRBD1. V lost 4 bases and J lost 5; bases outside the gene matches: 4. The CDR3 covers 14 residues. Germline loops: CDR1 KGHDR, CDR2 SFDVKD. For the CDR3, the DNA is TGTGCCACCAGTGAGGCAGGGGGAAACAATGAGCAGTTCTTC. Translation gives CATSEAGGNNEQFF.

This sequence joins TRBV9 and TRBJ2-1; D is perhaps TRBD2 (6 bases). The germline CDR1 and CDR2 sequences are SGDLS and YYNGEE. This CDR3 is 14 amino acids long. Deletions cut 2 bases from V and 6 bases from J, with 12 bases between. Written as DNA, the CDR3 is TGTGCCAGCAGCGTTCGGAGCGGGCCCAATGAGCAGTTCTTC. Translation: CASSVRSGPNEQFF.

This chain links TRBV2 with TRBJ1-6; D is perhaps TRBD1 (5 bases). This CDR3 region has 15 residues. Germline assignment: CDR1 SNHLY and CDR2 FYNNEI. Trimming cost V 2 bases and J 2 bases, with 7 bases left between them. CDR3 nucleotide sequence: TGTGCCAGCAGTGAACAGGGAGCCTATAATTCACCCCTCCACTTT. Translating gives CASSEQGAYNSPLHF.

The CDR3 nucleotides read TGCGCCTCCAGTTCCCCTGGAAGGACAGGGAAACGGGTGGATCAGCCCCAGCATTTT. Its translation is CASSSPGRTGKRVDQPQHF. The rearrangement joins TRBV5-1 to TRBJ1-5; TRBD1 matches at 8 bases. The CDR3 sequence is 19 residues long. Trimming took 10 bases from V and 5 from J; bases not matched to a gene: 26. The V gene's germline CDR1 is SGHRS and CDR2 YFSETQ.

The chain combines TRBV7-8 with TRBJ2-7; D is possibly TRBD2 (6 bases). This CDR3 spans 18 amino acids. The germline V and J ends were trimmed by 2 bases and 0 bases, with 20 bases remaining between them. Germline CDR1 SGHVS, CDR2 FQNEAQ. The CDR3 here is CASSLLRTVAGLSYEQYF. DNA for the CDR3: TGTGCCAGCAGCTTATTGCGTACGGTCGCGGGACTCTCCTACGAGCAGTACTTC.

The chain is built from TRBV3-1 (or the pseudogene TRBV3-2) and TRBJ1-1, with no clear D. CDR3 length: 12 residues. The V end was cut by 3 bases, the J end by 1 base, with 3 bases between. CDR1 and CDR2 (germline): LGHDT, YNNKEL (reference sequence). CDR3: CASSQANTEAFF. The CDR3 coding sequence is TGTGCCAGCAGCCAGGCGAACACTGAAGCTTTCTTT.

The rearrangement joins TRBV5-1 to TRBJ1-2; D gene ambiguous. V shed 5 bases and J shed 0 bases, with 8 bases lying between them. This CDR3 is built from 13 residues. The germline gives CDR1 SGHRS, CDR2 YFSETQ. The CDR3 DNA reads as TGCGCCAGCAGGGAACAACCTAACTATGGCTACACCTTC. Translating gives CASREQPNYGYTF. Drawing the rest from reference TRBV5-1 and TRBJ1-2, the complete variable domain is KAGVTQTPRYLIKTRGQQVTLSCSPISGHRSVSWYQQTPGQGLQFLFEYFSETQRNKGNFPGRFSGRQFSNSRSEMNVSTLELGDSALYLCASREQPNYGYTFGSGTRLTVV.

This chain joins TRBV20-1 and TRBJ1-1; no clear D gene. Germline lookup yields CDR1 DFQATT and CDR2 SNEGSKA (reference sequence). The CDR3 extends over 15 amino acids. V was trimmed by 3 bases and J by 3 bases, leaving 17 bases between them. Here the CDR3 reads CSASEDSSGDTEAFF. The CDR3 DNA sequence: TGCAGTGCTAGTGAGGACTCTTCCGGGGACACTGAAGCTTTCTTT.

The chain is built from TRBV5-1 and TRBJ2-5; 9 bases line up with TRBD1. Looked up from germline, CDR1 is SGHRS and CDR2 is YFSETQ. V was pared by 5 bases and J by 5 bases, with 10 bases of the junction left unmatched. This CDR3 region has 15 residues. CDR3 DNA: TGCGCCAGCAGTCGGGGACAGGGTGGCGCGGAGACCCAGTACTTC. This encodes CASSRGQGGAETQYF.

There are a few counts of this clone. This chain connects TRBV6-5 to TRBJ2-3, with 8 bases that match TRBD2. From germline, CDR1 is MNHEY and CDR2 SVGAGI. Germline trimming cut 4 bases from V and 0 bases from J; bases unmatched to any gene: 3. The CDR3 is 15 amino acids. DNA of the CDR3: TGTGCCAGCAGTTTCTCGGGGGGGAGCACAGATACGCAGTATTTT. Its translation is CASSFSGGSTDTQYF.

The rearrangement uses TRBV5-4 and TRBJ1-3; 7 nucleotides align to TRBD1. The CDR3 is made up of 17 amino acids. The germline CDR1 and CDR2 sequences are SGHNT and YYREEE (reference sequence). V lost 4 bases and J lost 1; bases outside the gene matches: 11. CDR3 nucleotide sequence: TGTGCCAGCAGCAGATCACCGGGACAGTCTTCTGGAAACACCATATATTTT. Its translation: CASSRSPGQSSGNTIYF.

The chain recombines TRBV6-5 with TRBJ1-1, with D uncertain. V lost 6 bases and J 4 bases, leaving 12 bases between the germline ends. Germline-derived CDR1 and CDR2 are MNHEY and SVGAGI. The CDR3 covers 13 residues. The CDR3 nucleotides are TGTGCCAGCAGGCACTCTGCGGGCACTGAAGCTTTCTTT. This sequence encodes CASRHSAGTEAFF.

V usage is TRBV27 and J usage is TRBJ1-6, with D unresolved. Germline CDR1 MNHEY, CDR2 SMNVEV (reference sequence). Trimming took 2 bases from V and 0 from J, leaving 5 bases between them. The CDR3 runs 15 residues. CDR3 amino acids: CASSLASSYNSPLHF. As DNA, the CDR3 is TGTGCCAGCAGTTTAGCAAGCTCCTATAATTCACCCCTCCACTTT.

This chain links TRBV9 with TRBJ2-3, with D perhaps given as TRBD1 or TRBD2 (7 bases each). Trimming took off 5 bases at V and 0 bases at J, with 13 bases between the two ends. CDR1 SGDLS and CDR2 YYNGEE come from the germline V gene. This CDR3 comprises 15 residues. CDR3 nucleotides: TGTGCCAGCAGACCAGGGGGGGCGAGCACAGATACGCAGTATTTT. It is translated as CASRPGGASTDTQYF.

The genes are TRBV5-1 and TRBJ1-4, with a possible D match to TRBD1 (6 bases). The length of the CDR3 is 15 residues. V was cut by 5 bases and J by 2 bases, with 13 bases left in between. The germline CDR1 and CDR2 sequences are SGHRS and YFSETQ. CDR3 in amino acids: CASSPSGATNEKLFF. Here the CDR3 DNA reads TGCGCCAGCAGTCCCTCGGGGGCGACTAATGAAAAACTGTTTTTT.